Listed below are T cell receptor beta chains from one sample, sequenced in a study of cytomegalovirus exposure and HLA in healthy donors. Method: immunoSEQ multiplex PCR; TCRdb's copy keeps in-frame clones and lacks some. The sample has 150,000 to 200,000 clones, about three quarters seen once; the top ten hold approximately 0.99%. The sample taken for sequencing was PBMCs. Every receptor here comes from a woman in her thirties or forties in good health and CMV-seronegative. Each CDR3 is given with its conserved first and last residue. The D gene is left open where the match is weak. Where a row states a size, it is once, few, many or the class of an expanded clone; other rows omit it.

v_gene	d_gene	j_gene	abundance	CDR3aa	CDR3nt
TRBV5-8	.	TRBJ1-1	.	CASSQGGDRTFF	TGTGCCAGCAGCCAAGGAGGGGATCGGACTTTCTTT
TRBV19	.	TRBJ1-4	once	CASSILVGSEKLFF	TGTGCCAGTAGTATACTGGTCGGTTCTGAAAAACTGTTTTTT
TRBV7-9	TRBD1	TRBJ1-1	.	CSSSLGTGSLNTEAFF	TGTTCCAGCAGCCTAGGGACAGGGAGCCTGAACACTGAAGCTTTCTTT
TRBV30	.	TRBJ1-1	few	CAWSGFIQYAFF	TGTGCCTGGAGTGGGTTTATCCAGTATGCTTTCTTT
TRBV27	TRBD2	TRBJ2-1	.	CASKSGTSGAYNEQFF	TGTGCCAGCAAGTCTGGGACTAGCGGAGCCTACAATGAGCAGTTCTTC
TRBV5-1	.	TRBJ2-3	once	CASSLAWGMEGTDTQYF	TGCGCCAGCAGCTTGGCCTGGGGGATGGAGGGGACAGATACGCAGTATTTT
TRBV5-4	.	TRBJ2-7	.	CASSSGSVQGVYEQYF	TGTGCCAGCAGCAGTGGATCGGTACAGGGAGTCTACGAGCAGTACTTC
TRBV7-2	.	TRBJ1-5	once	CASSPVAGPQHF	TGTGCCAGCAGCCCCGTTGCGGGGCCCCAGCATTTT
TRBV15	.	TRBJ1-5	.	CATSREGDNQPQHF	TGTGCCACCAGCAGAGAAGGGGACAATCAGCCCCAGCATTTT
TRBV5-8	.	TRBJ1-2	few	CASSFRRGSDGYTF	TGTGCCAGCAGCTTTAGAAGGGGATCGGATGGCTACACCTTC
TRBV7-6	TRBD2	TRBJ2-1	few	CASSLEGLAGYNEQFF	TGTGCCAGCAGCCTAGAGGGACTAGCGGGTTACAATGAGCAGTTCTTC
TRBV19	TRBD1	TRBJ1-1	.	CASSRQGDWNTEAFF	TGTGCCAGTAGTAGACAGGGGGATTGGAACACTGAAGCTTTCTTT
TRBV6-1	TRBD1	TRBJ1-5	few	CASSGAGTGRRRNQPQHF	TGTGCCAGCAGTGGAGCCGGGACAGGGCGGCGTCGGAATCAGCCCCAGCATTTT
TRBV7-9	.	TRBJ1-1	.	CASSSTENTEAFF	TGTGCCAGCAGCTCAACAGAGAACACTGAAGCTTTCTTT
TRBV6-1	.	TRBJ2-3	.	CASSEGAGRTDTQYF	TGTGCCAGCAGTGAAGGGGCAGGGCGCACAGATACGCAGTATTTT
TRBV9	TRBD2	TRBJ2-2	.	CASSVGGGHTGELFF	TGTGCCAGCAGCGTCGGCGGGGGGCACACCGGGGAGCTGTTTTTT
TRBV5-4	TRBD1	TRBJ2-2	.	CASSETGGPNTGELFF	TGTGCCAGCAGCGAGACAGGGGGCCCGAACACCGGGGAGCTGTTTTTT
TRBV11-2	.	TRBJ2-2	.	CASSREIGSISGELFF	TGTGCCAGCAGCCGAGAGATCGGGAGTATCTCCGGGGAGCTGTTTTTT
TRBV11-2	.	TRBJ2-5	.	CASSQAPRGPEGTQYF	TGTGCCAGCAGCCAAGCCCCGCGGGGGCCGGAGGGGACCCAGTACTTC
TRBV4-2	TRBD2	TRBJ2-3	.	CASSQLAGDVTDTQYF	TGTGCCAGCAGCCAACTAGCGGGAGATGTGACAGATACGCAGTATTTT
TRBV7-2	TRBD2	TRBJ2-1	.	CASPEGLAESNEQFF	TGTGCCAGCCCCGAGGGACTAGCGGAATCCAATGAGCAGTTCTTC
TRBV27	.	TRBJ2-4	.	CASSFSAKNIQYF	TGTGCCAGCAGTTTCTCAGCCAAAAACATTCAGTACTTC
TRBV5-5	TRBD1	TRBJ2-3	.	CASSLSGGVTDTQYF	TGTGCCAGCAGCTTATCAGGGGGAGTCACAGATACGCAGTATTTT
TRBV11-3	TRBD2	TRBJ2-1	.	CASKRTSGRGEQFF	TGTGCCAGCAAGCGGACTAGCGGGAGAGGTGAGCAGTTCTTC
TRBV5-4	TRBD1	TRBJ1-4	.	CASSMTGGGYEKLFF	TGTGCCAGCAGCATGACAGGGGGAGGATATGAAAAACTGTTTTTT
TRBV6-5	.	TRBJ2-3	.	CASRTSTDTQYF	TGTGCCAGCAGAACTAGCACAGATACGCAGTATTTT
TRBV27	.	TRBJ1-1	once	CASRPLGRVGTEAFF	TGTGCCAGCAGGCCTCTCGGCAGGGTGGGCACTGAAGCTTTCTTT
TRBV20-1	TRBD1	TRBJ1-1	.	CSAPRGSEAFF	TGCAGTGCCCCCAGGGGGTCTGAAGCTTTCTTT
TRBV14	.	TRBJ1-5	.	CASSQAQFQPQHF	TGTGCCAGCAGCCAAGCGCAGTTTCAGCCCCAGCATTTT
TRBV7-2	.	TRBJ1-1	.	CASSLERVYTEAFF	TGTGCCAGCAGCTTAGAGAGGGTGTACACTGAAGCTTTCTTT
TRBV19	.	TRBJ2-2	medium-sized	CASMGWGLSRKNTGELFF	TGTGCCAGTATGGGGTGGGGCCTCTCACGGAAGAACACCGGGGAGCTGTTTTTT
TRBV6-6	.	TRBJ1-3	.	CASSSIGNTIYF	TGTGCCAGCAGTTCTATCGGAAACACCATATATTTT
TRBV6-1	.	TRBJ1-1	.	CASRVGQMNTEAFF	TGTGCCAGCCGGGTGGGGCAAATGAACACTGAAGCTTTCTTT
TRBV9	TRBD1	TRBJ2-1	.	CASSVRTGGNEQFF	TGTGCCAGCAGCGTCCGGACAGGGGGCAATGAGCAGTTCTTC
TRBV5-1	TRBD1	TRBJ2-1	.	CASSIYRDRGTQIANEQFF	TGCGCCAGCAGCATCTACCGGGACAGGGGGACCCAAATAGCCAATGAGCAGTTCTTC
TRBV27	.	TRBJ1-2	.	CASSFQGGYGYTF	TGTGCCAGCAGTTTCCAGGGTGGCTATGGCTACACCTTC
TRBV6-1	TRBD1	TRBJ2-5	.	CASRRTGIQETQYF	TGTGCCAGCAGGCGGACAGGAATACAAGAGACCCAGTACTTC
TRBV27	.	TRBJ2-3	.	CASSAGLSNTQYF	TGTGCCAGCAGTGCAGGGTTAAGTAATACGCAGTATTTT
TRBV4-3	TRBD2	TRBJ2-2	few	CASSQDRSSGSQKTGELFF	TGCGCCAGCAGCCAAGATAGGTCTAGCGGGAGCCAAAAAACCGGGGAGCTGTTTTTT
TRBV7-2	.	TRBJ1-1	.	CASSPDGGSGGEAFF	TGTGCCAGCAGCCCGGATGGGGGGAGCGGTGGCGAAGCTTTCTTT
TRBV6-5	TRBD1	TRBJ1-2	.	CASSSVDRGRNGYTF	TGTGCCAGCAGCTCCGTAGACAGGGGGCGAAACGGCTACACCTTC
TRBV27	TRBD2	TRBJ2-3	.	CASSWASGRNPSTDTQYF	TGTGCCAGCAGTTGGGCTAGCGGGAGAAACCCTAGCACAGATACGCAGTATTTT
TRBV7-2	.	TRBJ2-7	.	CASSLDTLPNEQYF	TGTGCCAGCAGCTTGGACACTTTACCCAACGAGCAGTACTTC
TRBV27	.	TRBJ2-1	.	CASSSIPRSEQFF	TGTGCCAGCAGTTCCATACCTAGGAGCGAGCAGTTCTTC